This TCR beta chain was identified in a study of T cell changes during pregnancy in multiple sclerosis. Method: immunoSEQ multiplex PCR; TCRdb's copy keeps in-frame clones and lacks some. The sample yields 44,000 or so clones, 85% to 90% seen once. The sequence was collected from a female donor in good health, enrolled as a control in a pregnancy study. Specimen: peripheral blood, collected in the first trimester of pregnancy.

The CDR3 coding sequence is TGTGCCAGCAGTGAATATTGGCTAGCGGGCACAGATACGCAGTATTTT. It encodes CASSEYWLAGTDTQYF. The chain couples TRBV25-1 to TRBJ2-3, with TRBD2 matching over 7 bases. Trimming removed 0 bases from V and 1 base from J; junction bases left unmatched: 4. Germline V gene data show CDR1 as MGHDK and CDR2 as SYGVNS. The CDR3 is made up of 16 amino acids.